This is a list of T cell receptor beta chains from one sample in a study of blood T cell repertoires in COVID-19. Some clones are missing from TCRdb's copy, which holds only in-frame ones; the method was immunoSEQ multiplex PCR. The data hold roughly 200,000 clones, with around 83% observed a single time. The sample consisted of peripheral blood. The receptors derive from a woman older than 75 with COVID-19, enrolled during active disease. Each CDR3 is given with its conserved first and last residue. The D gene is left open where the match is weak. Clone size is shown for a subset of rows, as once, few, many or a class of expanded clone.

len: 15; j_gene: TRBJ1-2; d_gene: TRBD1; abundance: NA; v_gene: TRBV7-2; CDR3aa: CASSSTGQGIYGYTF; CDR3nt: TGTGCCAGCAGCTCTACGGGACAGGGGATATATGGCTACACCTTC
len: 17; j_gene: TRBJ2-3; d_gene: NA; abundance: NA; v_gene: TRBV9; CDR3aa: CASSVRGGSDGTDTQYF; CDR3nt: TGTGCCAGCAGCGTAAGGGGCGGCTCCGACGGCACAGATACGCAGTATTTT
len: 14; j_gene: TRBJ1-2; d_gene: NA; abundance: NA; v_gene: TRBV9; CDR3aa: CASSVVAGPYGYTF; CDR3nt: TGTGCCAGCAGCGTAGTGGCAGGGCCCTATGGCTACACCTTC
len: 14; j_gene: TRBJ1-2; d_gene: NA; abundance: NA; v_gene: TRBV20-1; CDR3aa: CSASRGVGDYGYTF; CDR3nt: TGCAGTGCTAGTCGGGGGGTGGGAGACTATGGCTACACCTTC
len: 14; j_gene: TRBJ1-2; d_gene: TRBD1; abundance: NA; v_gene: TRBV9; CDR3aa: CASSVTGTSDGYTF; CDR3nt: TGTGCCAGCAGCGTGACAGGGACGTCGGATGGCTACACCTTC
len: 13; j_gene: TRBJ1-6; d_gene: NA; abundance: NA; v_gene: TRBV6-4; CDR3aa: CASSEREESPLHF; CDR3nt: TGTGCCAGCAGTGAAAGAGAGGAATCACCCCTCCACTTT
len: 14; j_gene: TRBJ2-7; d_gene: TRBD2; abundance: NA; v_gene: TRBV6-5; CDR3aa: CASSYSGGVSEQYF; CDR3nt: TGTGCCAGCAGCTACAGCGGGGGGGTGTCAGAGCAGTACTTC
len: 13; j_gene: TRBJ2-3; d_gene: TRBD1; abundance: NA; v_gene: TRBV11-2; CDR3aa: CASTRDRSDTQYF; CDR3nt: TGTGCCAGCACCCGGGACAGGTCAGATACGCAGTATTTT
len: 14; j_gene: TRBJ1-4; d_gene: NA; abundance: NA; v_gene: TRBV14; CDR3aa: CASSQAKGIEKLFF; CDR3nt: TGTGCCAGCAGCCAAGCCAAGGGGATAGAAAAACTGTTTTTT
len: 15; j_gene: TRBJ1-1; d_gene: TRBD1; abundance: NA; v_gene: TRBV7-3; CDR3aa: CASSLTGRGLTEAFF; CDR3nt: TGTGCCAGCAGCTTAACGGGCAGGGGGCTCACTGAAGCTTTCTTT
len: 15; j_gene: TRBJ1-1; d_gene: TRBD1; abundance: NA; v_gene: TRBV6-5; CDR3aa: CASSYFASGGTEAFF; CDR3nt: TGTGCCAGCAGTTACTTCGCGTCAGGGGGCACTGAAGCTTTCTTT
len: 14; j_gene: TRBJ2-7; d_gene: TRBD1; abundance: NA; v_gene: TRBV30; CDR3aa: CAWIRQGNSYEQYF; CDR3nt: TGTGCCTGGATCCGACAGGGAAACTCCTACGAGCAGTACTTC
len: 15; j_gene: TRBJ1-2; d_gene: TRBD1; abundance: few; v_gene: TRBV5-1; CDR3aa: CASSFAGGANYGYTF; CDR3nt: TGCGCCAGCAGCTTCGCAGGGGGAGCTAACTATGGCTACACCTTC
len: 15; j_gene: TRBJ2-1; d_gene: TRBD2; abundance: NA; v_gene: TRBV3-1/TRBV3-2; CDR3aa: CASSPAGLGSHEQFF; CDR3nt: TGTGCCAGCAGCCCCGCGGGACTAGGAAGCCATGAGCAGTTCTTC
len: 14; j_gene: TRBJ1-3; d_gene: TRBD1; abundance: NA; v_gene: TRBV30; CDR3aa: CAWSVGGVGNTIYF; CDR3nt: TGTGCCTGGAGTGTAGGGGGCGTGGGAAACACCATATATTTT
len: 13; j_gene: TRBJ1-1; d_gene: NA; abundance: NA; v_gene: TRBV30; CDR3aa: CAGWRQTPTEAFF; CDR3nt: TGTGCCGGGTGGAGACAGACTCCCACTGAAGCTTTCTTT
len: 14; j_gene: TRBJ2-7; d_gene: NA; abundance: NA; v_gene: TRBV18; CDR3aa: CASSDREAIYEQYF; CDR3nt: TGTGCCAGCTCAGACAGGGAGGCGATCTACGAGCAGTACTTC
len: 15; j_gene: TRBJ1-3; d_gene: NA; abundance: NA; v_gene: TRBV4-1; CDR3aa: CASSQGGTLGNTIYF; CDR3nt: TGCGCCAGCAGCCAGGGGGGGACCCTTGGAAACACCATATATTTT
len: 15; j_gene: TRBJ2-1; d_gene: TRBD2; abundance: NA; v_gene: TRBV6-5; CDR3aa: CASSPRLAGVNEQFF; CDR3nt: TGTGCCAGCAGCCCCAGACTAGCGGGAGTGAATGAGCAGTTCTTC
len: 15; j_gene: TRBJ1-5; d_gene: NA; abundance: NA; v_gene: TRBV15; CDR3aa: CATSRDPRGGQPQHF; CDR3nt: TGTGCCACCAGCAGAGATCCCCGCGGGGGGCAGCCCCAGCATTTT
len: 14; j_gene: TRBJ1-5; d_gene: NA; abundance: NA; v_gene: TRBV6-2/TRBV6-3; CDR3aa: CASSSDSPNQPQHF; CDR3nt: TGTGCCAGCAGTTCCGACAGCCCTAATCAGCCCCAGCATTTT
len: 14; j_gene: TRBJ1-1; d_gene: NA; abundance: NA; v_gene: TRBV7-9; CDR3aa: CASSLLQTFTEAFF; CDR3nt: TGTGCCAGCAGCTTACTACAGACCTTTACTGAAGCTTTCTTT
len: 15; j_gene: TRBJ2-7; d_gene: TRBD1; abundance: few; v_gene: TRBV5-4; CDR3aa: CASSSDRNRGHEQYF; CDR3nt: TGTGCCAGCAGCTCTGATCGGAACAGGGGGCACGAGCAGTACTTC
len: 17; j_gene: TRBJ2-2; d_gene: TRBD2; abundance: once; v_gene: TRBV5-4; CDR3aa: CASSLAGTSGRAEELFF; CDR3nt: TGTGCCAGCAGCTTGGCCGGGACTAGCGGGAGGGCGGAGGAGCTGTTTTTT
len: 13; j_gene: TRBJ2-1; d_gene: NA; abundance: few; v_gene: TRBV7-9; CDR3aa: CASSLDAGDEQFF; CDR3nt: TGTGCCAGCAGCTTAGATGCCGGGGATGAGCAGTTCTTC
len: 13; j_gene: TRBJ1-2; d_gene: NA; abundance: once; v_gene: TRBV6-5; CDR3aa: CASSSGVNYGYTF; CDR3nt: TGTGCCAGCAGCTCCGGGGTCAACTATGGCTACACCTTC
len: 15; j_gene: TRBJ2-7; d_gene: NA; abundance: NA; v_gene: TRBV3-1/TRBV3-2; CDR3aa: CASSLGDRMGYEQYF; CDR3nt: TGTGCCAGCAGCCTTGGTGACAGGATGGGGTACGAGCAGTACTTC
len: 17; j_gene: TRBJ1-1; d_gene: TRBD1; abundance: NA; v_gene: TRBV6-1; CDR3aa: CASSETGQIPRGTEAFF; CDR3nt: TGTGCCAGCAGTGAGACGGGACAGATCCCTAGGGGCACTGAAGCTTTCTTT
len: 14; j_gene: TRBJ1-5; d_gene: NA; abundance: NA; v_gene: TRBV19; CDR3aa: CASSSTGNNQPQHF; CDR3nt: TGTGCCAGTAGTTCTACAGGGAACAATCAGCCCCAGCATTTT
len: 14; j_gene: TRBJ2-5; d_gene: TRBD2; abundance: NA; v_gene: TRBV3-1/TRBV3-2; CDR3aa: CASETGAGQETQYF; CDR3nt: TGTGCCAGCGAAACGGGAGCGGGACAAGAGACCCAGTACTTC
len: 12; j_gene: TRBJ2-7; d_gene: NA; abundance: NA; v_gene: TRBV24-1; CDR3aa: CATSVTGYEQYF; CDR3nt: TGTGCCACCAGTGTGACAGGCTACGAGCAGTACTTC
len: 15; j_gene: TRBJ2-1; d_gene: TRBD2; abundance: NA; v_gene: TRBV18; CDR3aa: CASSPRLAGFDEQFF; CDR3nt: TGTGCCAGCTCACCCCGACTAGCGGGTTTTGATGAGCAGTTCTTC
len: 12; j_gene: TRBJ1-1; d_gene: NA; abundance: NA; v_gene: TRBV7-9; CDR3aa: CASSRGDNEAFF; CDR3nt: TGTGCCAGCAGCCGAGGGGACAATGAAGCTTTCTTT
len: 15; j_gene: TRBJ1-5; d_gene: TRBD1; abundance: NA; v_gene: TRBV27; CDR3aa: CASAKGQASNQPQHF; CDR3nt: TGTGCCAGCGCGAAGGGACAGGCTAGCAATCAGCCCCAGCATTTT
len: 17; j_gene: TRBJ2-3; d_gene: TRBD2; abundance: once; v_gene: TRBV5-1; CDR3aa: CASSLAPGLASTDTQYF; CDR3nt: TGCGCCAGCAGCTTGGCCCCAGGACTAGCGTCCACAGATACGCAGTATTTT
len: 13; j_gene: TRBJ1-1; d_gene: TRBD1; abundance: NA; v_gene: TRBV6-6; CDR3aa: CASSYPPGQEAFF; CDR3nt: TGTGCCAGCAGTTACCCGCCGGGACAGGAAGCTTTCTTT
len: 14; j_gene: TRBJ1-2; d_gene: NA; abundance: NA; v_gene: TRBV27; CDR3aa: CASSLFQGFNGYTF; CDR3nt: TGTGCCAGCAGTTTATTTCAGGGTTTTAACGGCTACACCTTC
len: 17; j_gene: TRBJ1-2; d_gene: NA; abundance: NA; v_gene: TRBV18; CDR3aa: CASSRGRPLLGGYGYTF; CDR3nt: TGTGCCAGCTCACGGGGCCGGCCCCTCTTAGGGGGCTATGGCTACACCTTC
len: 13; j_gene: TRBJ2-5; d_gene: NA; abundance: NA; v_gene: TRBV18; CDR3aa: CASSLGQKETQYF; CDR3nt: TGTGCCAGCTCACTAGGACAGAAGGAGACCCAGTACTTC
len: 13; j_gene: TRBJ1-5; d_gene: NA; abundance: NA; v_gene: TRBV7-9; CDR3aa: CASSLTGNQPQHF; CDR3nt: TGTGCCAGCAGCTTAACGGGTAATCAGCCCCAGCATTTT
len: 17; j_gene: TRBJ2-3; d_gene: TRBD2; abundance: NA; v_gene: TRBV5-1; CDR3aa: CASGGGRHQRGTDTQYF; CDR3nt: TGCGCCAGCGGGGGCGGGAGGCACCAGCGGGGTACAGATACGCAGTATTTT
len: 15; j_gene: TRBJ1-5; d_gene: NA; abundance: NA; v_gene: TRBV30; CDR3aa: CAWTSGTSRNQPQHF; CDR3nt: TGTGCCTGGACGAGTGGGACATCACGCAATCAGCCCCAGCATTTT
len: 15; j_gene: TRBJ2-7; d_gene: TRBD1; abundance: NA; v_gene: TRBV5-1; CDR3aa: CASSFGQGVSYEQYF; CDR3nt: TGCGCCAGCAGCTTCGGCCAGGGGGTCTCCTACGAGCAGTACTTC
len: 15; j_gene: TRBJ2-5; d_gene: TRBD2; abundance: NA; v_gene: TRBV10-3; CDR3aa: CAISEWLAGTETQYF; CDR3nt: TGTGCCATCAGTGAGTGGCTAGCGGGAACGGAGACCCAGTACTTC
len: 13; j_gene: TRBJ2-7; d_gene: TRBD2; abundance: NA; v_gene: TRBV2; CDR3aa: CASSEAPGLVTYF; CDR3nt: TGTGCCAGCAGTGAGGCTCCGGGACTAGTAACGTACTTC
len: 15; j_gene: TRBJ2-1; d_gene: TRBD2; abundance: NA; v_gene: TRBV3-1/TRBV3-2; CDR3aa: CASSHLAGRGYEQFF; CDR3nt: TGTGCCAGCAGCCATTTAGCGGGACGGGGATATGAGCAGTTCTTC
len: 14; j_gene: TRBJ2-7; d_gene: TRBD2; abundance: NA; v_gene: TRBV30; CDR3aa: CAWSVKAGGYEQYF; CDR3nt: TGTGCCTGGAGTGTAAAAGCGGGAGGGTACGAGCAGTACTTC
len: 16; j_gene: TRBJ2-3; d_gene: NA; abundance: NA; v_gene: TRBV9; CDR3aa: CASSVVSLSPSDTQYF; CDR3nt: TGTGCCAGCAGCGTAGTATCCCTATCTCCCTCAGATACGCAGTATTTT